Below, one T cell receptor beta chain is given with its context. Its target is unknown. The V and J ends lost 3 bases and 3 bases, in that order; junction bases with no gene match: 10. The germline gives CDR1 MDHEN, CDR2 SYDVKM. The CDR3 consists of 17 residues. The sample comes from a study of T cell repertoires in cytomegalovirus infection. Study outcomes and limitations: CMV carriers having the relevant HLA were flagged by cumulative public TCR beta family frequency.

TCRdb redid the calling of the reads with MiXCR, one entry per CDR3 protein. Of about 700,000 distinct CDR3 sequences listed, roughly 33% are singletons. The specimen comprised cultured PBMCs, sampled from culture after CMV antigen stimulation. The genes are TRBV28 and TRBJ1-5, with 8 nucleotides matching TRBD1. This receptor was identified in a human donor in good health (CMV status not recorded). Some clones in this sample may be carry-over from other donors' samples. CDR3 protein: CASSFFLTGADNQPQHF. The CDR3 DNA reads as TGTGCCAGCAGTTTCTTTCTGACAGGGGCCGACAATCAGCCCCAGCATTTT.